This T cell receptor beta chain appears in the sequencing data of a study of blood T cell repertoires in COVID-19. The length of the CDR3 is 18 residues. Germline-derived CDR1 and CDR2 are SGHRS and YFSETQ. V was clipped by 1 base and J by 2 bases; unmatched bases: 11. Sequencing was performed with immunoSEQ multiplex PCR; in TCRdb, only in-frame clones are kept and a portion is missing. The table has 110,000 to 150,000 clones, about four fifths seen once. This receptor was identified in a human donor in a cohort sampled during active COVID-19. Sequences were obtained from peripheral blood. The gene calls are TRBV5-1 and TRBJ2-3, with 9 nucleotides matching TRBD2. The CDR3 DNA is TGCGCCAGCAGCTTGAGGCCTGCTAGCGGGGTGAACACAGATACGCAGTATTTT. Amino acid sequence: CASSLRPASGVNTDTQYF.